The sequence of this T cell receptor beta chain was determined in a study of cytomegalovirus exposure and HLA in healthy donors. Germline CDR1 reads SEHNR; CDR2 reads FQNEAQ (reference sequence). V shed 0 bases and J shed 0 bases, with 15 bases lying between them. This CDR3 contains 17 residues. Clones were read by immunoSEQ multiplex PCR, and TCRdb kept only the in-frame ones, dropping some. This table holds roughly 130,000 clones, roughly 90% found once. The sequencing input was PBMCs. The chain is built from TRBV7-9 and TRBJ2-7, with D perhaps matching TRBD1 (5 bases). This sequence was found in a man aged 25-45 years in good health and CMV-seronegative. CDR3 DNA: TGTGCCAGCAGCTTAGCGTATAGACAGTATGACTCCTACGAGCAGTACTTC. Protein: CASSLAYRQYDSYEQYF.